This entry lists 2 T cell receptor beta chains sequenced from one sample in a study of read filtering for tumor transcriptome and immune sequencing. From around 440 ng of RNA, a library with molecular barcoded alpha/delta and beta/gamma adaptors was made. One entry per CDR3 protein, called by TCRdb with MiXCR from the reads. The sample consists of tens of thousands of distinct CDR3 sequences, roughly 19% of them appearing once. The sample consisted of a population of CD138-negative cells sorted from bone marrow. The receptors come from a donor over 35 with multiple myeloma.

In its sample, this clonotype was seen many times. CDR3 protein: CASSPQGYNQPQHF. The CDR3 nucleotides are TGTGCCAGCAGTCCTCAGGGGTACAATCAGCCCCAGCATTTT. The chain links TRBV6-1 to TRBJ1-5, with D possibly TRBD1 on 6 matching bases. The V and J ends lost 5 bases and 3 bases respectively, with 11 bases between them. The CDR3 is 14 residues long. Germline lookup yields CDR1 MNHNS and CDR2 SASEGT.

This clonotype has a count of ten or more. The chain uses TRBV4-1 and TRBJ2-7, with D maybe TRBD2 (6 bases). Trimming shortened V by 4 bases and J by 5 bases, and 18 bases separated the two germline ends. Looked up from germline, CDR1 is MGHRA and CDR2 is YSYEKL. The CDR3 has 15 residues. CDR3: CASSPGSGGVNEQYF. CDR3 sequence (DNA): TGCGCCAGCAGCCCCGGGAGCGGCGGAGTTAACGAGCAGTACTTC.